Below, 3 T cell receptor beta chains from the same sample are listed, as sequenced in a study of metastatic and nonmetastatic thyroid tumors. TCRdb re-clonotyped the PCR reads via MiXCR. The data show 5,000 or so clones, roughly a fifth seen once. No treatment of any kind had been given to any patient before thyroid surgery. Sequenced: adjacent normal tissue. Receptor source: a female donor with papillary thyroid cancer or a benign thyroid nodule (not recorded which). Some clones in this sample may be carry-over from other donors' samples.

This clone is medium-sized in the sample. CDR3 residues: CASSPQQGAGNTIYF. In DNA form, the CDR3 reads TGTGCCAGCAGCCCCCAACAGGGGGCTGGAAACACCATATATTTT. This chain uses TRBV7-2 with TRBJ1-3, with 8 positions matching TRBD1. Germline loops: CDR1 SGHTA, CDR2 FQGNSA. The CDR3 is 15 amino acids. V dropped 5 bases and J dropped 2; count of bases not matched to a gene: 5. The full variable domain, rest sourced from reference TRBV7-2 and TRBJ1-3, is GAGVSQSPSNKVTEKGKDVELRCDPISGHTALYWYRQSLGQGLEFLIYFQGNSAPDKSGLPSDRFSAERTGGSVSTLTIQRTQQEDSAVYLCASSPQQGAGNTIYFGEGSWLTVV.

In this sample, this clone turned up a few times. The chain couples TRBV27 to TRBJ1-2; tentatively, D is TRBD1 (5 bases). CDR1 is MNHEY, CDR2 SMNVEV, per germline (reference sequence). Trimming left V 8 bases short and J 7 bases short, with 20 bases between. The CDR3 totals 14 residues. CDR3 residues: CASSNPAGKGGYTF. CDR3 DNA: TGTGCCAGCTCGAACCCAGCAGGGAAGGGTGGCTACACCTTC.

By share, this clone counts as medium-sized. J is TRBJ2-4 and V is TRBV6-1; unclear D gene. The V end lost 7 bases, the J end lost 1 base, and 20 bases lay between the germline ends. Germline lookup yields CDR1 MNHNS and CDR2 SASEGT. The CDR3 contains 17 residues. CDR3 region: CASTVLKGRVAKNIQYF. The CDR3 DNA follows: TGTGCCAGCACCGTCCTAAAGGGTAGGGTTGCCAAAAACATTCAGTACTTC.